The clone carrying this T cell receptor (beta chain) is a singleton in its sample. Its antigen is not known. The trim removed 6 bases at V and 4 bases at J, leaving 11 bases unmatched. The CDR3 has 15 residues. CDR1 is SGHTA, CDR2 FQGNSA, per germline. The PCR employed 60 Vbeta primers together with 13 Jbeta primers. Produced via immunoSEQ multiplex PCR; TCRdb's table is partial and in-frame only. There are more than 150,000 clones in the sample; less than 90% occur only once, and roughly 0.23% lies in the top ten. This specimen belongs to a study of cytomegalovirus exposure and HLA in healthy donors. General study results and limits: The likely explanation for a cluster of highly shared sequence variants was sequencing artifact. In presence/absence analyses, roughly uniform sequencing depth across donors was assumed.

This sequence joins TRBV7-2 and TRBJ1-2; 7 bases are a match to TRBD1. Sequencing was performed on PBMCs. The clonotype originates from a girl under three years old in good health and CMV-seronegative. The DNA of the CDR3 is TGTGCCAGCAGTTTTCAACCGGGACAGACCTATGGCTACACCTTC. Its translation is CASSFQPGQTYGYTF.